The 27 T cell receptor beta chains given below trace back to one sample, sequenced in a study of shared clonotypes between healthy human individuals (dated by TCRdb to the early 2020s). Libraries were constructed by the immunoSEQ multiplex PCR assay. TCRdb holds this immuneACCESS table with in-frame rearrangements only. Some clones are missing; in checked studies, unresolved V genes explain under half, and the rest has no known cause. In this sample the table shows about 2.3 million clones, 92% of which occur a single time. 0.37% of the sample lies in the top ten. What was sequenced was naive CD4+ T cells from PBMCs. The sample's cell subset or site, from its label and the paper: CD45RA+ positively selected. All receptors come from a man younger than 30 in good health. Some clones in this sample may be carry-over from other donors' samples.

This clone is a singleton in its sample. This chain joins TRBV12-2 and TRBJ2-6. TRBV12-2 is a documented pseudogene. The CDR3 has 17 residues. The DNA for the CDR3 is TGTGCAAGTCGCATAGGGGGACGGAAGTCTGGGGCCAACGTCCTGACTTTC. This translates into CASRIGGRKSGANVLTF.

This sequence joins TRBV7-9 and TRBJ1-2, with D possibly matching TRBD1 (6 bases). This CDR3 comprises 15 residues. Looked up from germline, CDR1 is SEHNR and CDR2 is FQNEAQ (reference sequence). Deletions cut 5 bases from V and 6 bases from J, with 19 bases between. The DNA for the CDR3 is TGTGCCAGCAGCGCCCGGGACAATGAGAGTCATGGCTACACCTTC. This gives the protein CASSARDNESHGYTF.

This clone was seen a few times. The chain recombines TRBV27 with TRBJ1-5, with TRBD1 as a possible D gene (6 bases). This CDR3 has 13 amino acids. Germline V gives CDR1 MNHEY, CDR2 SMNVEV (reference sequence). Trimming left V 5 bases short and J 6 bases short, with 11 bases between. The chain's CDR3 is CASSLRGLQPQHF. DNA for the CDR3: TGTGCCAGCAGTCTCAGGGGCCTTCAGCCCCAGCATTTT.

The chain employs TRBV6-5 and TRBJ2-3; 7 bases are shared with TRBD1. The germline CDR1 and CDR2 sequences are MNHEY and SVGAGI. After removal of 10 bases from V and 0 bases from J, the junction contained 4 bases not matched to a gene. The CDR3 loop spans 13 amino acids. The CDR3 sequence: CATRQGSTDTQYF. DNA for the CDR3: TGTGCCACCCGACAGGGTAGCACAGATACGCAGTATTTT.

J is TRBJ2-2 and V is TRBV30, with a possible D match to TRBD2 (6 bases). The CDR3 consists of 15 residues. Trimming pared 0 bases from V and 6 bases from J, leaving 14 bases between. The germline gives CDR1 GTSNPN, CDR2 SVGIG (reference sequence). The CDR3 loop reads CAWSVLGGVAGELFF. In DNA form, the CDR3 reads TGTGCCTGGAGTGTACTCGGAGGGGTAGCCGGGGAGCTGTTTTTT.

The gene calls are TRBV30 and TRBJ2-2; D unresolved. The CDR3 spans 14 residues. The V gene's germline CDR1 is GTSNPN and CDR2 SVGIG (reference sequence). Trimming left V 3 bases short and J 1 base short, with 9 bases between. The chain's CDR3 is CAWRNGKNTGELFF. DNA for the CDR3: TGTGCCTGGAGAAACGGAAAGAACACCGGGGAGCTGTTTTTT. Based on the CDR3 plus reference TRBV30 and TRBJ2-2, the full variable domain is SQTIHQWPATLVQPVGSPLSLECTVEGTSNPNLYWYRQAAGRGLQLLFYSVGIGQISSEVPQNLSASRPQDRQFILSSKKLLLSDSGFYLCAWRNGKNTGELFFGEGSRLTVL.

V and J are TRBV6-5 and TRBJ1-3; TRBD1 might be the D (5 bases). The CDR3 consists of 14 residues. Germline V gene sequence: CDR1 MNHEY, CDR2 SVGAGI. Trimming pared 1 base from V and 7 bases from J, leaving 11 bases between. CDR3 region: CASSYLGDPNTIYF. DNA of the CDR3: TGTGCCAGCAGTTACTTGGGGGATCCGAACACCATATATTTT.

V is TRBV19 and J is TRBJ2-2; 7 bases are shared with TRBD1. Looked up from germline, CDR1 is LNHDA and CDR2 is SQIVND (reference sequence). V gave up 6 bases and J gave up 5 bases; unmatched junction bases: 9. The CDR3 has 15 amino acids. The DNA for the CDR3 is TGTGCCAGTAGCCCTCCGGGACAGAAGACCGGGGAGCTGTTTTTT. This codes for CASSPPGQKTGELFF.

The chain has TRBV11-2 and TRBJ1-1; possibly TRBD1 for D (6 bases). Trimming removed 5 bases at V and 6 bases at J, with 16 bases between. This CDR3 has 14 residues. CDR1 and CDR2 (germline): SGHAT, FQNNGV. Here the CDR3 DNA reads TGTGCCAGCAGCCCGTACAGGGAGTTGGCTGAAGCTTTCTTT. This encodes CASSPYRELAEAFF.

Points on this clone: At the DNA level, this CDR3 is encoded by other sequences in the same sample as well. The V call is TRBV28, the J call TRBJ1-2, with D unresolved. The CDR3 covers 11 residues. V was cut by 5 bases and J by 5 bases, with 6 bases left in between. CDR1 and CDR2 from the germline V gene are MDHEN and SYDVKM. The CDR3 spells CASSSDYGYTF. In DNA, the CDR3 is TGTGCCAGCAGTAGCGATTATGGCTACACCTTC.

The genes are TRBV10-3 and TRBJ1-4; possible D gene TRBD1, 5 bases. The CDR3 covers 15 residues. Germline lookup yields CDR1 ENHRY and CDR2 SYGVKD. Trimming pared 2 bases from V and 7 bases from J, leaving 14 bases between. This chain's CDR3 is CAISENRLRGEKLFF. The DNA for the CDR3 is TGTGCCATCAGTGAGAACAGGCTCCGAGGTGAAAAACTGTTTTTT.

This chain uses TRBV5-1 with TRBJ1-2, with 8 bases that match TRBD1. From germline, CDR1 is SGHRS and CDR2 YFSETQ. The J segment lost 7 bases and the V segment lost 0 bases, leaving 11 bases of the junction unmatched. The CDR3 loop spans 16 amino acids. The CDR3 reads CASSLESGTGSGGYTF. In DNA, the CDR3 is TGCGCCAGCAGCTTGGAGAGTGGGACAGGCTCGGGTGGCTACACCTTC.

This rearrangement joins TRBV28 to TRBJ2-2, with TRBD1 matching over 7 bases. Germline V gene sequence: CDR1 MDHEN, CDR2 SYDVKM. The CDR3 is 16 amino acids. The trim removed 4 bases at V and 4 bases at J, leaving 9 bases unmatched. CDR3 in DNA: TGTGCCAGCAGTTCTCGACAGGGTCTCGTCACCGGGGAGCTGTTTTTT. Its translation: CASSSRQGLVTGELFF.

This chain joins TRBV7-3 and TRBJ2-2; 9 nucleotides agree with TRBD1. The germline gives CDR1 SGHTA, CDR2 FQGTGA. V gave up 2 bases and J gave up 6 bases; unmatched junction bases: 4. The CDR3 runs to 15 residues. The CDR3 region is CASSLGTGYPGELFF. The CDR3 DNA is TGTGCCAGCAGCTTAGGGACAGGGTATCCCGGGGAGCTGTTTTTT.

The V gene is TRBV11-2, the J gene TRBJ2-5; D is undetermined. V lost 1 base and J 4 bases, leaving 16 bases between the germline ends. The CDR3 extends over 16 amino acids. CDR1 SGHAT and CDR2 FQNNGV come from the germline V gene. The CDR3 reads CASSLARQSRRETQYF. DNA for the CDR3: TGTGCCAGCAGCTTAGCCCGTCAGAGCAGAAGAGAGACCCAGTACTTC. Full variable domain (outside the CDR3, taken from reference TRBV11-2 and TRBJ2-5): EAGVAQSPRYKIIEKRQSVAFWCNPISGHATLYWYQQILGQGPKLLIQFQNNGVVDDSQLPKDRFSAERLKGVDSTLKIQPAKLEDSAVYLCASSLARQSRRETQYFGPGTRLLVL.

The chain has TRBV5-1 and TRBJ2-2, with 7 positions matching TRBD2. CDR3 length equals 16 residues. In germline, CDR1 is SGHRS, CDR2 YFSETQ. Unmatched junction bases numbered 8, after V lost 2 bases and J lost 4 bases. CDR3 residues: CASSFIGGSLTGELFF. The CDR3 DNA reads TGCGCCAGCAGCTTTATAGGCGGGAGCCTCACCGGGGAGCTGTTTTTT.

The V gene is TRBV11-2, the J gene TRBJ1-1; possibly TRBD1 for D (5 bases). Germline V gene sequence: CDR1 SGHAT, CDR2 FQNNGV. The CDR3 runs 14 residues. Trimming took off 8 bases at V and 1 base at J, with 14 bases between the two ends. Here the CDR3 DNA reads TGTGCCAGCGGGGGGAGGACGGCGAACACTGAAGCTTTCTTT. Translated, it gives CASGGRTANTEAFF.

The chain combines TRBV10-3 with TRBJ2-2; D not certain. Germline V gives CDR1 ENHRY, CDR2 SYGVKD. Between the trimmed V and J ends, which lost 3 bases and 1 base, there was a span of 3 bases. CDR3 length: 13 amino acids. The CDR3 region is CAISDVNTGELFF. The CDR3 nucleotides read TGTGCCATCAGTGACGTGAACACCGGGGAGCTGTTTTTT.

The V and J genes are TRBV29-1 and TRBJ1-4, with 7 bases lining up with TRBD1. V lost 6 bases and J lost 0; bases outside the gene matches: 13. The V gene's germline CDR1 is SQVTM and CDR2 ANQGSEA. The CDR3 totals 17 residues. The CDR3 sequence is CSVTGQAGDATNEKLFF. The CDR3 bases are TGCAGCGTGACAGGACAGGCGGGGGATGCAACTAATGAAAAACTGTTTTTT.

This chain connects TRBV5-6 to TRBJ2-5, with D hard to call. CDR3 size: 11 residues. Germline CDR1 reads SGHDT; CDR2 reads YYEEEE. V lost 5 bases and J lost 3, with 5 bases in between. This chain's CDR3 is CASSTEETQYF. CDR3 bases: TGTGCCAGCAGTACAGAAGAGACCCAGTACTTC.

The V gene is TRBV18, the J gene TRBJ1-5; perhaps TRBD1 as D (6 bases). Germline CDR1 is KGHSH and CDR2 is LQKENI. Trimming removed 5 bases at V and 0 bases at J, with 8 bases between. CDR3 size: 14 residues. The CDR3 loop reads CASSSDSSNQPQHF. The CDR3, as DNA: TGTGCCAGCTCATCGGACAGTAGCAATCAGCCCCAGCATTTT.

The CDR3: CASSTAGRTDTQYF. The CDR3 coding sequence is TGCGCCAGCAGCACAGCGGGGAGAACAGATACGCAGTATTTT. The chain employs TRBV5-1 and TRBJ2-3; TRBD2 matches at 7 bases. The CDR3 has 14 residues. With V trimmed by 4 bases and J by 3 bases, 5 bases remained unmatched. Germline V gene lookup returns CDR1 SGHRS and CDR2 YFSETQ.

The CDR3 region has the DNA TGTGCCAGCAGCGTAATCCCTAGCAGTGTAGAGACCCAGTACTTC. It encodes CASSVIPSSVETQYF. The V gene is TRBV9, the J gene TRBJ2-5; D perhaps matches TRBD2 (5 bases). Trimming removed 1 base from V and 4 bases from J, with 14 bases in between. CDR1 and CDR2 from the germline V gene are SGDLS and YYNGEE. CDR3 length equals 15 residues.

This CDR3 is CASSAQGSTEAFF. Written as DNA, the CDR3 is TGTGCCAGCAGTGCACAGGGGAGCACTGAAGCTTTCTTT. The V call is TRBV6-1, the J call TRBJ1-1; 7 nucleotides match TRBD1. The CDR3 runs to 13 residues. From germline, CDR1 is MNHNS and CDR2 SASEGT. V dropped 4 bases and J dropped 4; count of bases not matched to a gene: 3.

The rearrangement links TRBV28 to TRBJ2-7; 7 bases line up with TRBD1. With V trimmed by 5 bases and J by 0 bases, 7 bases remained unmatched. The CDR3 runs to 15 residues. CDR1 is MDHEN and CDR2 is SYDVKM in the germline V gene. The CDR3 DNA reads as TGTGCCAGCAGTACAACCGGGACAGTCTCCTACGAGCAGTACTTC. This encodes CASSTTGTVSYEQYF.

The chain's CDR3 is CASSEGIGTDTQYF. In DNA, the CDR3 is TGCGCCAGCAGTGAAGGGATTGGGACAGATACGCAGTATTTT. The chain links TRBV10-1 to TRBJ2-3, with D uncertain. Germline V gene lookup returns CDR1 WNHNN and CDR2 SYGVQD (reference sequence). Trimming took off 3 bases at V and 3 bases at J, with 10 bases between the two ends. CDR3 length: 14 residues.

The chain combines TRBV5-1 with TRBJ1-2; tentative D call: TRBD1 (5 bases). The CDR3 extends over 16 amino acids. V was shortened by 0 bases and J by 0 bases, with 12 bases between the two germline ends. The germline V gene encodes CDR1 SGHRS and CDR2 YFSETQ. In DNA form, the CDR3 reads TGCGCCAGCAGCTTGGGGGAGACAGCTACTAACTATGGCTACACCTTC. Translated: CASSLGETATNYGYTF.